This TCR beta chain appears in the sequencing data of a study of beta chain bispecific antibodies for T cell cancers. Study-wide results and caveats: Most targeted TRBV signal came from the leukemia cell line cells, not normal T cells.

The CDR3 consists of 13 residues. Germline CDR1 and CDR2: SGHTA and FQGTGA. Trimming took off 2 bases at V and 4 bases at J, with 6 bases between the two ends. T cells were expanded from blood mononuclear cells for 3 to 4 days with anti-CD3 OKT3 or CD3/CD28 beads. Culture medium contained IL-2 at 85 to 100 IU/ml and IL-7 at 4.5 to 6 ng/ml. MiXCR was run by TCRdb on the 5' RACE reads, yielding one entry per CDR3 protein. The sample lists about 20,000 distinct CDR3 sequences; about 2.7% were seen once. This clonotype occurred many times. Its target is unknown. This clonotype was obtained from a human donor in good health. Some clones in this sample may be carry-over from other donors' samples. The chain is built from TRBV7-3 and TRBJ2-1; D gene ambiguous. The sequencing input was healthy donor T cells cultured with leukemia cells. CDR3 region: CASSLFGYNEQFF. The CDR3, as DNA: TGTGCCAGCAGCTTATTCGGGTACAATGAGCAGTTCTTC.